This T cell receptor (beta chain) was identified in a study of shared clonotypes between healthy human individuals. Concerning this clone: Its antigen is unidentified.

General study points: Naive subsets generally had larger estimated richness than memory subsets.

Libraries were prepared by immunoSEQ multiplex PCR; TCRdb keeps only in-frame clonotypes and omits some of them. In the table there are about 2.5 million clones, approximately 90% of which are singletons. The clonotype originates from a man in his late teens or twenties in good health. Some clones in this sample may be carry-over from other donors' samples. The sample comprised naive CD4+ T cells from PBMCs. Documented subset: CD45RA+ positively selected.

DNA for the CDR3: TGTGCCAGCACCCAACCGAGGGGAATAGCCAACACCGGGGAGCTGTTTTTT. Its translation: CASTQPRGIANTGELFF. The V gene is TRBV28, the J gene TRBJ2-2, with D perhaps assigned TRBD1 or TRBD2 (5 bases each). The V and J ends lost 7 bases and 2 bases respectively, with 20 bases between them. The germline gives CDR1 MDHEN, CDR2 SYDVKM. CDR3 length: 17 amino acids.